This T cell receptor beta chain derives from a study of T cell responses to AZD1222 COVID-19 vaccine. General observations from the study: Repertoire sampling occurred only after the peak T cell response. A reported finding is that nearly half of spike-specific TCRs target unmutated variant regions.

Germline V gene sequence: CDR1 KGHDR, CDR2 SFDVKD. The germline V and J ends were trimmed by 7 bases and 3 bases, with 20 bases remaining between them. The CDR3 is made up of 16 amino acids. Some clones are missing from TCRdb's copy, which holds only in-frame ones; the method was immunoSEQ multiplex PCR. The sample holds 75,000 to 100,000 clones; roughly 86% are singletons and the top ten take around 5.8%. With respect to this clone: The antigen is not known.

The clonotype originates from an adult in good health. The sample here was peripheral blood, taken on day 0 of AZD1222 vaccination. The V and J genes are TRBV24-1 and TRBJ1-1; D may be TRBD1 (6 bases). The CDR3 here is CATSPGGGAIDTEAFF. The CDR3 DNA is TGTGCCACCAGCCCCGGTGGGGGCGCGATCGACACTGAAGCTTTCTTT.